This TCR beta chain was sequenced in a study of shared clonotypes between healthy human individuals (dated by TCRdb to about 2020). Looking at the study overall: Three men and two women, aged 18 to 49 years, made up the cohort. For each donor, CD4 naive and CD4 memory were each given three plates, CD8 naive was given two plates, and CD8 memory was given one plate. Blood TCR repertoires of a handful of healthy adults were deeply sequenced to estimate repertoire size and the extent of clonotype sharing between individuals. Different laboratories and diverse techniques were used to prepare libraries and sequence TCR repertoires, to increase sequencing depth and limit assay-specific biases. Per donor, leukapheresis produced somewhere between about 0.94 and 8.9 billion PBMCs.

The CDR3 contains 14 residues, cysteine and phenylalanine counted. This entry keeps only the CDR3 DNA: 42 bases, framed from base 1. The V and J ends are trimmed by 5 bases and 10 bases, leaving 17 bases between them. CDR1 MDHEN and CDR2 SYDVKM were looked up in the germline V gene. As regards this clone: There is no known antigen for this receptor. No per-base quality is available; no much larger clone lies one base away.

Using the deep immunoSEQ assay, TCR CDR3 regions were amplified from genomic DNA by multiplex PCR. For each cell subset, the extracted genomic DNA was distributed evenly across all wells of several immunoSEQ 96-well plates, and each plate served as one replicate. Each replicate PCR for sorted subsets received roughly 200 ng genomic DNA, equal to some 32,000 T cell genomes. Purified libraries were measured with a Qubit 3.0 fluorometer, size-checked on a Bioanalyzer 2100, and measured again with the KAPA Library Quantification kit. Every immunoSEQ 96-well plate was sequenced on a separate single-read 150-cycle Illumina NextSeq 550 flow cell. The authors' analysis ran thus. Because the immunoSEQ output included only junctional sequences and no quality scores, the filtering could not be the same as the filtering used for full-length reads. To assign V/J genes and CDR3, sequences were annotated using PyIR, a Python wrapper for IgBLAST v1.9, with IMGT germline references. Any read was removed if the V/J assignment was weak (E-value above 1e-6), the CDR3 was missing, or the read contained stop codons, out-of-frame junctions, or ambiguous translated residues. V3J clonotypes were defined as sequences sharing an identical inferred V gene, J gene, and CDR3 amino acid sequence. To compute the percentage overlap between repertoires, the number of shared unique clonotypes was divided by the size of the smaller repertoire. Three approaches were used to assess repertoire richness: RTK rarefaction, the Chao1 estimator, and Recon v2.1 estimates of unobserved clonotypes. Generation probabilities were computed with OLGA for all TCRbeta clonotypes obtained by the gDNA method from several donors. TCRdb took over this immuneACCESS table, retaining in-frame rearrangements with V and J assigned. Such tables are incomplete; in checked studies, under half of the missing clones stem from an unresolved V gene, and the remainder is unexplained. V and J calls and clone size are copied from that table; D and trimming were computed from the DNA. The sample table shows some 680,000 clones, and roughly 73% are seen once. The ten largest clones add up to about 1.8% of the sample.

The donors were healthy, HIV-negative adults who had no recently reported acute infections or vaccinations. All donors were Caucasian adults living in Nashville, Tennessee, USA. Magnetic negative selection was used to enrich CD4+ T cells, after which naive cells were positively selected on CD45RA and the negative fraction became the memory subset. After blood collection by leukapheresis, PBMCs were isolated using Ficoll-Histopaque density gradient centrifugation and then cryopreserved in the vapor phase of liquid nitrogen. Analytical flow cytometry was used to check the purity and quantity of each magnetically sorted T cell population. Genomic DNA was isolated from each sorted fraction and quantified by UV absorbance on a Nanodrop 2000c. What the study reported, not specific to this receptor: Pairwise subsampling indicated that sequencing depth was expected to affect the degree of clonotype sharing among donors. Sampling was limited to blood, and TCR repertoires in tissue likely differ from TCR repertoires in blood. When a few donors were compared, the shared fraction of clonotypes was about 5% for naive CD4, about 4% for naive CD8, 2.3% for memory CD4, and less than 0.5% for memory CD8. Because the study included a small number of donors, the genetic and exposure-history diversity represented was limited. Higher generation probabilities were observed for clonotypes shared by all four sorted-subset donors than for non-shared clonotypes. Estimated clonotype richness was generally larger for naive than for memory subsets. Incomplete sequencing was indicated by rarefaction of sorted-subset datasets, despite the large sequencing depth.

This chain joins TRBV28 to TRBJ1-4; no D gene is confidently identified. Material: memory CD4+ T cells sorted from blood. The cell subset or site label corresponds to: CD45RA-negative fraction. This sequence originates from a woman aged 25 to 39 in good health. The CDR3 corresponds to CASSLGGESRKLFF. The nucleotide sequence reads as follows: TGTGCCAGCAGTCTCGGCGGAGAATCGCGAAAACTGTTTTTT.